This TCR beta chain came from a study of response to subunit inactivated influenza vaccine. Study-level findings and limits: Each seasonal flu vaccination may recruit only limited new T cells, authors suggested.

TCRdb fed the RT-PCR reads into MiXCR, producing one record per CDR3 protein. Among around 790,000 distinct CDR3 sequences listed, 21% were seen once. Germline trimming cut 0 bases from V and 7 bases from J; bases unmatched to any gene: 5. CDR1 and CDR2 (germline): MNHEY, SVGAGI. The CDR3 has 15 residues. This clonotype was counted a few times. What it recognizes is unknown. The rearrangement links TRBV6-5 to TRBJ1-4, with 7 bases aligning to TRBD1. The TCR comes from a man between 50 and 59 years old who received an inactivated influenza vaccine. Sample: PBMCs from blood, taken roughly 5 days after vaccination. CDR3 bases: TGTGCCAGCAGTTACTCAAGGGGGCGGAGTGAAAAACTGTTTTTT. Translation: CASSYSRGRSEKLFF.